This entry lists 17 T cell receptor beta chains sequenced from one sample in a study of blood T cell repertoires in COVID-19. Clones were sequenced by immunoSEQ multiplex PCR, and TCRdb holds only the in-frame ones, with some missing. The table records 75,000 to 90,000 clones, roughly 85% of them present only once. Sequences were obtained from peripheral blood. The source is a human donor in a cohort sampled during active COVID-19.

This rearrangement joins TRBV5-6 to TRBJ2-5; TRBD1 matches at 9 bases. J lost 10 bases, V lost 2 bases, and 9 bases had no gene match. CDR3 length: 14 residues. Germline V lookup: CDR1 SGHDT, CDR2 YYEEEE. As DNA, the CDR3 is TGTGCCAGCAGCTTAAGGGGACAGGGAGGTAACCAGTACTTC. Translating it yields CASSLRGQGGNQYF.

The chain employs TRBV25-1 and TRBJ2-7, with 11 nucleotides matching TRBD2. CDR3 length equals 17 residues. Germline lookup yields CDR1 MGHDK and CDR2 SYGVNS. V dropped 1 base and J dropped 3; count of bases not matched to a gene: 8. The CDR3 sequence is CASSESKGTSGIYEQYF. DNA for the CDR3: TGTGCCAGCAGTGAATCGAAAGGGACTAGCGGCATCTACGAGCAGTACTTC.

The CDR3 reads CAISEEGLPEKLFF. The DNA of the CDR3 is TGTGCCATCAGTGAGGAGGGTCTCCCTGAAAAACTGTTTTTT. V and J are TRBV10-3 and TRBJ1-4; D is ambiguous. Trimming pared 2 bases from V and 7 bases from J, leaving 11 bases between. The germline V gene encodes CDR1 ENHRY and CDR2 SYGVKD. CDR3 length: 14 residues.

The V and J genes are TRBV5-1 and TRBJ1-1, with no clear D. There are 14 residues in the CDR3. V was clipped by 0 bases and J by 2 bases, with 8 bases between them. CDR1 SGHRS and CDR2 YFSETQ come from the germline V gene. CDR3 DNA: TGCGCCAGCAGCTTGGCGCAGACAAACACTGAAGCTTTCTTT. Its protein product is CASSLAQTNTEAFF.

The CDR3 loop reads CASGGAVEQYF. For the CDR3, the DNA is TGTGCCAGCGGAGGGGCGGTCGAGCAGTACTTC. V gene TRBV2 combines with J gene TRBJ2-7; D possibly corresponds to TRBD2 (6 bases). Germline lookup yields CDR1 SNHLY and CDR2 FYNNEI. This CDR3 has 11 amino acids. Deletions cut 8 bases from V and 6 bases from J, with 11 bases between.

This chain connects TRBV3-1 (or the pseudogene TRBV3-2) to TRBJ1-3, with no clear D. V dropped 1 base and J dropped 4 bases, with 5 bases sitting between them. The germline CDR1 and CDR2 sequences are LGHDT and YNNKEL (reference sequence). The CDR3 length is 13 residues. The DNA of the CDR3 is TGTGCCAGCAGCCAAGTTCCGGGAAACACCATATATTTT. Translation gives CASSQVPGNTIYF.

The gene calls are TRBV28 and TRBJ1-2, with 11 bases matching TRBD1. Germline assignment: CDR1 MDHEN and CDR2 SYDVKM. CDR3 length: 17 amino acids. The V segment lost 3 bases and the J segment 4 bases; nucleotides outside the gene matches: 10. The CDR3 DNA follows: TGTGCCAGCAGTTTTTCCGGACAGGGGGCGTCCATCTATGGCTACACCTTC. Its translation is CASSFSGQGASIYGYTF.

V gene TRBV5-4 combines with J gene TRBJ2-3; 9 bases align to TRBD1. Per germline, CDR1 SGHNT and CDR2 YYREEE (reference sequence). The CDR3 extends over 15 amino acids. After removal of 2 bases from V and 3 bases from J, the junction contained 4 bases not matched to a gene. CDR3 nucleotides: TGTGCCAGCAGCTTCGGACAGGGGTGGACAGATACGCAGTATTTT. Protein product: CASSFGQGWTDTQYF.

This clone was recorded a few times. The V call is TRBV4-2, the J call TRBJ1-2, with D tentatively TRBD1 (5 bases). The V and J ends lost 0 bases and 1 base respectively, with 6 bases between them. The CDR3 totals 14 residues. Germline CDR1 LGHNA, CDR2 YNFKEQ. The CDR3 DNA reads TGTGCCAGCAGCCAAGAGGGGCTTAACTATGGCTACACCTTC. It specifies CASSQEGLNYGYTF.

V and J are TRBV20-1 and TRBJ1-2; D call uncertain. Germline CDR1 DFQATT, CDR2 SNEGSKA (reference sequence). This CDR3 is built from 11 residues. V lost 6 bases to trimming and J lost 8 bases, with 13 bases between them. The CDR3 coding sequence is TGCAGTGCCCCAGTAGGACTCGGCTACACCTTC. This sequence encodes CSAPVGLGYTF.

This chain uses TRBV4-3 with TRBJ1-6; no clear D. V was clipped by 1 base and J by 10 bases, with 11 bases between them. CDR1 LGHNA and CDR2 YSLEER come from the germline V gene. The CDR3 has 14 amino acids. The CDR3 region is CASSQARAGSPLHF. For the CDR3, the DNA is TGCGCCAGCAGCCAAGCAAGGGCGGGCTCACCCCTCCACTTT.

This chain connects TRBV19 to TRBJ1-5, with a tentative D call TRBD1 (6 bases). With 4 bases removed from V and 7 bases from J, the gap between germline ends came to 11 bases. Per germline, CDR1 LNHDA and CDR2 SQIVND (reference sequence). CDR3 length: 13 residues. The CDR3 DNA is TGTGCCAGTAGTAGCAGGGGCGGGCAGCCCCAGCATTTT. Its translation: CASSSRGGQPQHF.

In DNA form, the CDR3 reads TGCGCCAGCAGCTTGGGAGGGGGTATCAACGAGCAGTACTTC. As protein: CASSLGGGINEQYF. The J gene is TRBJ2-7, the V gene TRBV5-1, with D tentatively TRBD1 (6 bases). Germline assignment: CDR1 SGHRS and CDR2 YFSETQ. V was cut by 0 bases and J by 5 bases, with 12 bases left in between. This CDR3 is built from 14 residues.

This rearrangement joins TRBV2 to TRBJ1-3; possible D gene TRBD1, 5 bases. Looked up from germline, CDR1 is SNHLY and CDR2 is FYNNEI. This CDR3 is built from 13 residues. Trimming left V 5 bases short and J 4 bases short, with 9 bases between. CDR3 amino acids: CASSPRQGNTIYF. CDR3 sequence (DNA): TGTGCCAGCAGTCCCCGACAGGGAAACACCATATATTTT.

V usage is TRBV27 and J usage is TRBJ1-1; 7 bases agree with TRBD1. After removal of 6 bases from V and 5 bases from J, the junction contained 6 bases not matched to a gene. Germline assignment: CDR1 MNHEY and CDR2 SMNVEV (reference sequence). The CDR3 totals 13 residues. Here the CDR3 reads CASSLQGRTEAFF. The CDR3 DNA is TGTGCCAGCAGCCTACAGGGGCGGACTGAAGCTTTCTTT.

This clone came up a few times. The chain has TRBV5-1 and TRBJ2-1; TRBD2 agrees at 12 bases. V trimming: 2 bases; J trimming: 5 bases; junction bases outside the gene matches: 11. Germline V lookup: CDR1 SGHRS, CDR2 YFSETQ. This CDR3 is built from 18 residues. The chain's CDR3 is CASSLKRLAGDANNEQFF. In DNA form, the CDR3 reads TGCGCCAGCAGCTTAAAGCGACTAGCGGGAGATGCAAACAATGAGCAGTTCTTC.

As DNA, the CDR3 is TGTGCCAGCAGCCACTACCAAGCGGGCTCCCGGGAGACCCAGTACTTC. Translation: CASSHYQAGSRETQYF. V usage is TRBV4-2 and J usage is TRBJ2-5; D perhaps matches TRBD2 (6 bases). The CDR3 is 16 residues long. V lost 3 bases to trimming and J lost 5 bases, with 19 bases between them. The germline V gene encodes CDR1 LGHNA and CDR2 YNFKEQ.